This T cell receptor beta chain is drawn from a study of vaccination and CD4 T cells after COVID-19 (dated by TCRdb to 2022 to 2024). Some background on the complete study: Convalescent patients had a positive SARS-CoV-2 result on nasal swab PCR, and of these patients, nine had mild disease and one had severe disease. Six males and four females were included in the convalescent cohort, with two Hispanic individuals, seven Caucasians, two Asians and one multiracial person represented. Participants got two doses of the Pfizer-BioNTech BNT162b2 vaccine (n=8) or two doses of the Moderna mRNA-1273 vaccine (n=2). Post-COVID blood samples from convalescent patients were collected a median of 101 days after diagnosis, with a range of roughly 35 to 170 days. Post-vaccine blood samples were collected a median of approximately eleven weeks after the second vaccine dose, ranging from roughly 13 to 250 days. For stimulating the cultures, overlapping spike peptide pools were used, derived from SARS-CoV-2 as well as from the common cold coronaviruses HCoV-NL63, HCoV-OC43 and HCoV-229E. Control cultures used a CEFX viral epitope pool as positive control, an HIV-1 Nef peptide pool as negative control, or no peptide. In under twelve COVID-19 convalescent patients and a few infection-naive healthy vaccine recipients, researchers compared the spike-specific CD4+ TCR repertoire from before mRNA vaccination with the repertoire from after.

This clonotype was picked up one time. No cognate antigen has been identified for it. No base quality values were provided; no much bigger clone lies one nucleotide off. A single read offers scant evidence. Overall study outcomes, separate from this receptor: Among convalescent patients, a median about 86% of the SARS-CoV-2-reactive clones seen after vaccination appeared only after vaccination, which suggests priming specific to the vaccine. Although the median number of SARS-CoV-2-reactive clonotypes went up from more than 20 after infection to around 39 after vaccination, the increase was not significant. Of the vaccine-specific clones found in convalescent patients, nearly all (304 of 307) were mono-reactive for SARS-CoV-2 spike instead of being cross-reactive with common cold coronaviruses. The number of convalescent patients in the study was relatively small, and the study did not examine early timepoints following natural infection.

The CDR3 holds 16 amino acids from the cysteine to the phenylalanine. Of all the DNA, just the CDR3 is kept, 48 bases in frame from base 1. The germline V gene (reference sequence) yields LNHDA for CDR1 and SQIVND for CDR2. V is cut back by 10 bases and J by 2 bases, with 14 bases in the junction unmatched. Sample treatment or condition, as interpreted from the label and publication: approximately 10-day PBMC culture with coronavirus spike peptide pools or control peptides (ViraFEST assay). The ViraFEST assay was used in the study, in which antigen-specific T cells were expanded with peptide pools and expanded clonotypes were subsequently identified by TCR sequencing. The positive SARS-CoV-2 PCR tests of the convalescent patients were dated from March to December 2020, before the Alpha, Beta and Delta variants emerged in the United States. Each well held roughly 2 million PBMCs cultured in IMDM containing around 5% human AB serum and 9 to 10 IU/ml IL-2, with roughly 9.2 ug/ml peptide pools added. On days 3 and 7, half of the culture medium was replaced with fresh IL-2-containing medium. After 10 to 11 days of culture, CD4+ T cells were isolated by negative selection with the EasySep CD4+ T cell isolation kit. Ficoll-Paque Plus gradient centrifugation was used to isolate PBMCs from whole blood, and the isolated PBMCs were then either used fresh or cryopreserved at -140C. Each culture condition was generally run in triplicate wells.

To prepare the library, PCR was applied. DNA from cultured CD4+ T cells was subjected to TCR sequencing with the Oncomine TCR Beta short-read assay at the Johns Hopkins FTIC core. The QIAamp micro DNA kit was used to extract genomic DNA from the cultured CD4+ T cells. Oncomine TCR Beta libraries made from cultured CD4+ T cells were pooled using unique dual indexes and sequenced on an Illumina iSeq 100. Processing in the source paper ran as follows. Non-productive sequences were filtered out, and CDR3s that did not start with C, did not end with F or W, or were shorter than 7 amino acids were discarded. Antigen-specific clonotypes were identified with the MANAFEST web application by comparing peptide-stimulated wells with reference and other culture wells. Positive clones required FDR below 0.05, an odds ratio above 5, and productive frequency above 0.1% in at least two of three replicate wells. Cross-reactive clonotypes were defined as significantly expanded in both SARS-CoV-2 spike wells and at least one common cold coronavirus spike condition. Using R version 3.6.1, CDR3 homology was evaluated through Levenshtein distances (stringdist) along with unrooted phylogenetic trees (ape). TCRdb reprocessed the public reads (quality trimming at Q25 with fastp, clone calling with MiXCR) and kept in-frame beta chains. Records with the same CDR3 protein are collapsed into one entry carrying the most frequent genes and DNA. V and J calls and clone size were set by TCRdb, not the authors. Across this sample there are several thousand distinct CDR3 sequences, with around 80% seen only once. Around 30% of the sample is taken by the ten largest.

The clonotype was recovered from a human donor who had recovered from COVID-19. The specimen sequenced was CD4+ T cells from blood, cultured in vitro. This chain is built from TRBV19 and TRBJ1-5; TRBD1 fits 7 bases in the junction. The DNA sequence follows: TGTGCCACGTCGACAGGGAATATAGTTGGCAATCAGCCCCAGCATTTT. It translates to CATSTGNIVGNQPQHF.